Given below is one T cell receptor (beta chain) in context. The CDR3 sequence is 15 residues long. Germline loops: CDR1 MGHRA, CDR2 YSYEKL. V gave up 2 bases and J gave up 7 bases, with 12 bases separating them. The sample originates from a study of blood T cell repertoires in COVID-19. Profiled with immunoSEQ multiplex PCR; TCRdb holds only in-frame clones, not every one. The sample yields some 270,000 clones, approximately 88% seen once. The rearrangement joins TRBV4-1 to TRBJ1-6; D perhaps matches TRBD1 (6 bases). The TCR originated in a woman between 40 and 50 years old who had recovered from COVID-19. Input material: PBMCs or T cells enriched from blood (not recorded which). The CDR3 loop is CASSQLTGVNSPLHF. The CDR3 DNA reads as TGCGCCAGCAGCCAACTGACAGGAGTAAATTCACCCCTCCACTTT.